The rows below give T cell receptor beta chains drawn from one sample of a study of T cell responses to AZD1222 COVID-19 vaccine. The data were produced by immunoSEQ multiplex PCR, yet TCRdb's version contains in-frame clones alone and is incomplete. The sample lists some 130,000 clones; 90% were seen once. The sample here was peripheral blood, taken on day 0 of AZD1222 vaccination. The receptors were sampled from an adult in good health. Both conserved end residues are part of each CDR3.

J	V	CDR3
TRBJ2-3	TRBV5-6	CASSSLRAGDTDTQYF
TRBJ2-7	TRBV9	CASSVGLAGATSYEQYF
TRBJ1-1	TRBV3-1/TRBV3-2	CASSHELTENTEAFF
TRBJ1-2	TRBV2	CASSYSPDYGYTF
TRBJ2-1	TRBV19	CASSIPGGTYSDEQFF
TRBJ1-5	TRBV28	CASSLSGEDQPQHF
TRBJ2-7	TRBV11-1	CASSLETGDEDEQYF
TRBJ2-2	TRBV6-5	CATLSGPGELFF
TRBJ2-5	TRBV29-1	CSGGQEETQYF
TRBJ1-2	TRBV4-3	CASSQDDTQGRGYTF
TRBJ1-2	TRBV4-1	CASSQDGQGAFGYTF
TRBJ2-5	TRBV3-1/TRBV3-2	CASSQAQPMGGETQYF
TRBJ1-1	TRBV6-1	CASSDRRNTEAFF
TRBJ2-5	TRBV28	CASSFPGETQYF
TRBJ2-1	TRBV7-9	CASSSSTVPSYNEQFF
TRBJ2-2	TRBV5-4	CASSPTGGTNTGELFF
TRBJ1-5	TRBV27	CASSLGRFYNQPQHF
TRBJ1-2	TRBV27	CASSGTAYLGYTF
TRBJ1-1	TRBV7-6	CASSQGPGHGTEAFF
TRBJ1-6	TRBV27	CASSATGTGFYGGSPLHF
TRBJ2-3	TRBV30	CAWSVDMITDTQYF
TRBJ1-2	TRBV19	CASSIVARAQHGYTF
TRBJ1-1	TRBV28	CASGNPAPNTEAFF
TRBJ2-5	TRBV7-2	CASSFPFRTQYF
TRBJ2-7	TRBV15	CATSREVTAYEQYF
TRBJ1-2	TRBV12-3/TRBV12-4	CASSRGSYGYTF
TRBJ2-3	TRBV6-1	CASSDPGGYTDTQYF
TRBJ1-6	TRBV28	CASSWIGQRDSPLHF
TRBJ2-1	TRBV24-1	CATSDPRRAGNEQFF
TRBJ2-3	TRBV9	CASSAQTVVTDTQYF
TRBJ2-7	TRBV28	CASSSGQRAEQYF
TRBJ1-1	TRBV10-1	CASSVRGAPTEAFF
TRBJ2-7	TRBV27	CASTLTAGTYEQYF
TRBJ1-1	TRBV7-9	CASSRTGPLGTEAFF
TRBJ2-7	TRBV19	CASSIANSYEQYF
TRBJ1-4	TRBV9	CASTPGGANEKLFF
TRBJ1-1	TRBV18	CASSRDRPLNTEAFF
TRBJ1-6	TRBV27	CASGRQGAGSPLHF
TRBJ2-2	TRBV7-8	CASSFGRKNTGELFF
TRBJ2-1	TRBV2	CASTEGYNEQFF
TRBJ2-5	TRBV25-1	CASSDSDRAQETQYF
TRBJ1-5	TRBV19	CASSRGTGVGQPQHF
TRBJ1-2	TRBV28	CASKTGGGYGYTF
TRBJ1-1	TRBV9	CASSVGGRTEAFF
TRBJ2-1	TRBV5-4	CASTPRGSPYNEQFF
TRBJ1-3	TRBV21-1	CASSYRKQGWTGNTIYF
TRBJ1-1	TRBV3-1/TRBV3-2	CASSSKSGTDVMNTEAFF
TRBJ1-4	TRBV5-4	CASSFPPGQGDEKLFF
TRBJ2-6	TRBV5-4	CASSLNIPGVLTF
TRBJ2-3	TRBV13	CASSPFGSFSGGAIDTQYF
TRBJ1-4	TRBV5-1	CASSFGQGGINEKLFF
TRBJ2-7	TRBV5-1	CASSLGIAYEQYF
TRBJ2-7	TRBV30	CAWGQGSYEQYF
TRBJ2-2	TRBV4-3	CASSQEATSGSGELFF
TRBJ2-3	TRBV30	CAWRNGGASTDTQYF
TRBJ2-5	TRBV27	CASSLMSQQETQYF
TRBJ1-6	TRBV6-1	CASSEARFASPLHF